Shown below are 2 T cell receptor beta chains from a single sample sequenced in a study of T cell responses to AZD1222 COVID-19 vaccine. The method was immunoSEQ multiplex PCR; TCRdb's version includes in-frame clones alone and lacks a portion of them. The repertoire has approximately 100,000 clones, about 88% of them found once; the top ten carry about 17%. Source: peripheral blood, taken on day 0 of AZD1222 vaccination. The receptors were sampled from an adult in good health.

This chain uses TRBV9 with TRBJ1-2; tentatively, D is TRBD1 (5 bases). The CDR3 is made up of 13 amino acids. Per germline, CDR1 SGDLS and CDR2 YYNGEE. V dropped 0 bases and J dropped 8 bases, with 11 bases sitting between them. CDR3 in DNA: TGTGCCAGCAGCGTAGCGCAGGGTTGGGGCTACACCTTC. Amino acids: CASSVAQGWGYTF.

Only one count was recorded for this clone. The chain carries TRBV2 and TRBJ2-2; D unclear. V was clipped by 6 bases and J by 2 bases, with 13 bases between them. The CDR3 is 15 residues long. Looked up from germline, CDR1 is SNHLY and CDR2 is FYNNEI. CDR3 nucleotide sequence: TGTGCCAGCAGCGAAAGGACGGCTAACACCGGGGAGCTGTTTTTT. It specifies CASSERTANTGELFF.